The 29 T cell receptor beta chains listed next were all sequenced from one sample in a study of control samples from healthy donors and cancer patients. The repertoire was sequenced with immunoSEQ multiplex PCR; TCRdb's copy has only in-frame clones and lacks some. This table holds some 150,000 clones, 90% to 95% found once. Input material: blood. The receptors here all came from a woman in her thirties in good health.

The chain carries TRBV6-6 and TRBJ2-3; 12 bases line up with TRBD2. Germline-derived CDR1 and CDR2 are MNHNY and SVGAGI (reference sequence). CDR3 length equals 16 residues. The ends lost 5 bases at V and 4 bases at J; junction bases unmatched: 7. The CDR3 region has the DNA TGTGCCAGCAGTCTTCATCTAGCGGGGGGGCCAGATACGCAGTATTTT. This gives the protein CASSLHLAGGPDTQYF.

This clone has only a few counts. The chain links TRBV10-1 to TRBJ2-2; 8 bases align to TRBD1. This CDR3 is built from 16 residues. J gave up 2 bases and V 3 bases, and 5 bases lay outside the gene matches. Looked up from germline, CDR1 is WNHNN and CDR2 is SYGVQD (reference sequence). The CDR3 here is CASSDPTGANTGELFF. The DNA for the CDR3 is TGCGCCAGCAGTGACCCGACAGGGGCTAACACCGGGGAGCTGTTTTTT.

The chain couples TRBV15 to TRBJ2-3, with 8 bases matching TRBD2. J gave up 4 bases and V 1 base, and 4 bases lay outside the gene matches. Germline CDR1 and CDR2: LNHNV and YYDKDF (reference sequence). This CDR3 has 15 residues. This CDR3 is CATSRVGGAADTQYF. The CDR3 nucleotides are TGTGCCACCAGCAGAGTCGGGGGGGCCGCAGATACGCAGTATTTT. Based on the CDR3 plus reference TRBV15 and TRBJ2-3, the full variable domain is DAMVIQNPRYQVTQFGKPVTLSCSQTLNHNVMYWYQQKSSQAPKLLFHYYDKDFNNEADTPDNFQSRRPNTSFCFLDIRSPGLGDTAMYLCATSRVGGAADTQYFGPGTRLTVL.

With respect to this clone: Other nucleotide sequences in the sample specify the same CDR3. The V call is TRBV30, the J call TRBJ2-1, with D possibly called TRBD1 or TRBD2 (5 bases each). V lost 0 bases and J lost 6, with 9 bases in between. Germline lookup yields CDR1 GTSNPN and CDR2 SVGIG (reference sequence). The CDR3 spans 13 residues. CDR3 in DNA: TGTGCCTGGAGTGTATTGGGGGTCAATGAGCAGTTCTTC. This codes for CAWSVLGVNEQFF.

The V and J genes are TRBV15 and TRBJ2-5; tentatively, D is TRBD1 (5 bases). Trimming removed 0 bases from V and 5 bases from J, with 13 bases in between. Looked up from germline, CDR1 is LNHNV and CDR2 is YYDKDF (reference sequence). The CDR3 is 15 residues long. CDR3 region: CATSRDRQGFETQYF. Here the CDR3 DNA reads TGTGCCACCAGCAGAGATCGGCAGGGTTTTGAGACCCAGTACTTC.

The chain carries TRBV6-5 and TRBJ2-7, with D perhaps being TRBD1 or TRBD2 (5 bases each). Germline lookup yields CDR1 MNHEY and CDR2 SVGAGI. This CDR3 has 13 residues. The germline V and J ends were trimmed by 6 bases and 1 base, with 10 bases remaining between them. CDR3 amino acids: CASSPGRSYEQYF. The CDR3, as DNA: TGTGCCAGCAGCCCGGGACGGTCCTACGAGCAGTACTTC.

The CDR3 here is CASSPGESGELFF. In nucleotides, the CDR3 is TGTGCCAGCTCACCGGGGGAATCCGGGGAGCTGTTTTTT. The chain recombines TRBV18 with TRBJ2-2; D is perhaps TRBD1 or TRBD2 (5 bases each). Germline V lookup: CDR1 KGHSH, CDR2 LQKENI. CDR3 length: 13 amino acids. V shed 3 bases and J shed 6 bases, with 8 bases lying between them.

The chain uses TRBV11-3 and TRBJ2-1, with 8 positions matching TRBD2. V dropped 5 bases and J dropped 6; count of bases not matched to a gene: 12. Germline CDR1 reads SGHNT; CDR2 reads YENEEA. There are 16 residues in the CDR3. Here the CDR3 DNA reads TGTGCCAGCAGCCCGGCCGGGACTAGAGCACCCAATGAGCAGTTCTTC. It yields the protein CASSPAGTRAPNEQFF.

CDR3 nucleotide sequence: TGTGCCAGCAGCCGACAGGGGGTCGGCTACGAGCAGTACTTC. As protein: CASSRQGVGYEQYF. J is TRBJ2-7 and V is TRBV4-2, with 9 bases that match TRBD1. Losses at the gene ends were 4 bases for V and 3 bases for J; bases not matched to a gene: 4. Germline V CDR1 and CDR2: LGHNA, YNFKEQ. The CDR3 sequence is 14 residues long.

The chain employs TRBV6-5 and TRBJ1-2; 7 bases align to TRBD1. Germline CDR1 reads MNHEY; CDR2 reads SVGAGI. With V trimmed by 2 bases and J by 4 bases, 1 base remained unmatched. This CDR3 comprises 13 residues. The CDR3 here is CASSYGQAYGYTF. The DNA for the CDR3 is TGTGCCAGCAGTTACGGACAGGCCTATGGCTACACCTTC.

This chain's CDR3 is CASSQGRAGELFF. CDR3 coding DNA: TGTGCCAGCAGCCAAGGGAGGGCCGGGGAGCTGTTTTTT. The V and J genes are TRBV14 and TRBJ2-2, with D possibly matching TRBD2 (6 bases). Germline V gene lookup returns CDR1 SGHDN and CDR2 FVKESK. Deletions cut 1 base from V and 6 bases from J, with 6 bases between. The CDR3 length is 13 residues.

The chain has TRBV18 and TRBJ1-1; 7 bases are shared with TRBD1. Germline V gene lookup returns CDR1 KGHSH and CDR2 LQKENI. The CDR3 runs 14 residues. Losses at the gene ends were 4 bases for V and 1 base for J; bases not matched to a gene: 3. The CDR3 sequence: CASSLTGPNTEAFF. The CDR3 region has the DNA TGTGCCAGCTCACTGACAGGGCCGAACACTGAAGCTTTCTTT.

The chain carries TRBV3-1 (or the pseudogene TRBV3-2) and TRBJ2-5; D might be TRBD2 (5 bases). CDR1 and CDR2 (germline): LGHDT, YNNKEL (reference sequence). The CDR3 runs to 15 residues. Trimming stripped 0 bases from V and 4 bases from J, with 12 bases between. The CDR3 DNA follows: TGTGCCAGCAGCCAAGATCGGCTAGCTCGAGAGACCCAGTACTTC. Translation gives CASSQDRLARETQYF.

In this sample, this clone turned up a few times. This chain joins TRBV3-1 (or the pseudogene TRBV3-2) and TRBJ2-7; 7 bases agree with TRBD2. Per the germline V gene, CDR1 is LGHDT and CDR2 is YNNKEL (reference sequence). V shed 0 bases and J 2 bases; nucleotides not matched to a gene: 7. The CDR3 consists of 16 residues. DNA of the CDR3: TGTGCCAGCAGCCAAGATGGGGGGGAGCCCCCCTACGAGCAGTACTTC. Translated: CASSQDGGEPPYEQYF.

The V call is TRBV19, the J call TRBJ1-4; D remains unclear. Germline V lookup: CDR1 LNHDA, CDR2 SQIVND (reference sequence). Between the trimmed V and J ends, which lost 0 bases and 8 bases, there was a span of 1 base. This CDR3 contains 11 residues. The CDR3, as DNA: TGTGCCAGTAGTATAGAGGAAAAACTGTTTTTT. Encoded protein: CASSIEEKLFF.

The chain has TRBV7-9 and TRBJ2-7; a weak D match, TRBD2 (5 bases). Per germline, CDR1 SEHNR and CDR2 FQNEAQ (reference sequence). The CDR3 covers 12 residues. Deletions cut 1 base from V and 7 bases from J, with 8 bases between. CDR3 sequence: CASSLVAKEQYF. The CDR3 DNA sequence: TGTGCCAGCAGCTTAGTAGCGAAAGAGCAGTACTTC.

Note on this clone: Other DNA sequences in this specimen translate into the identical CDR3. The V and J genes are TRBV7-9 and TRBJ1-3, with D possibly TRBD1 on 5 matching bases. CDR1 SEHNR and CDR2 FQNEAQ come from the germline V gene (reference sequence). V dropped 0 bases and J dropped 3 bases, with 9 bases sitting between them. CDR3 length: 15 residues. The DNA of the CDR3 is TGTGCCAGCAGCTTAGCTCTAGGGGTTGGAAACACCATATATTTT. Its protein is CASSLALGVGNTIYF.

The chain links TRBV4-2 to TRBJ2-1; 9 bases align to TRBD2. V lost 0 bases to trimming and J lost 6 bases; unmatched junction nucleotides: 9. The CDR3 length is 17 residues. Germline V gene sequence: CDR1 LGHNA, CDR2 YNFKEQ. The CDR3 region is CASSQDGPSGGSNEQFF. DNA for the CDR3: TGTGCCAGCAGCCAAGATGGTCCCAGCGGGGGGTCCAATGAGCAGTTCTTC.

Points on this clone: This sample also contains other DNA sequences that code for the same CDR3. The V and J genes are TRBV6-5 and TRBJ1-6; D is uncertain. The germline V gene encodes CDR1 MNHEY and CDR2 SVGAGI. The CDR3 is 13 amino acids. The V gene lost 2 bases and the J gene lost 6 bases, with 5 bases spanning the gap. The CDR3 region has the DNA TGTGCCAGCAGTTACAGGGCTAATTCACCCCTCCACTTT. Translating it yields CASSYRANSPLHF.

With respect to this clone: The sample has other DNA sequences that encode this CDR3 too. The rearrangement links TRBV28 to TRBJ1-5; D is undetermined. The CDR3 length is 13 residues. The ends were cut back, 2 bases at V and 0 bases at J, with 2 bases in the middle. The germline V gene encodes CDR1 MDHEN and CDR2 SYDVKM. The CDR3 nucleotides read TGTGCCAGCAGTTTAATTAGCAATCAGCCCCAGCATTTT. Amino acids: CASSLISNQPQHF.

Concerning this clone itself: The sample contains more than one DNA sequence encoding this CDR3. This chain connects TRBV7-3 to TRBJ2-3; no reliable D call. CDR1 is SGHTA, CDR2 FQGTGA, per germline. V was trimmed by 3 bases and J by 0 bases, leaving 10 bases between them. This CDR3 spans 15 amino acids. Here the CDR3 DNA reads TGTGCCAGCAGCTTTACCAGTCTTAGCACAGATACGCAGTATTTT. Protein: CASSFTSLSTDTQYF.

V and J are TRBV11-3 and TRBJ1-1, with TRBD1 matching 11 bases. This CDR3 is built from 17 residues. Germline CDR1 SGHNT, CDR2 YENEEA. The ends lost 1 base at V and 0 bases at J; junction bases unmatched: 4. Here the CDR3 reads CASSLGDRGYMNTEAFF. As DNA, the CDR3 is TGTGCCAGCAGCTTAGGGGACAGGGGGTACATGAACACTGAAGCTTTCTTT.

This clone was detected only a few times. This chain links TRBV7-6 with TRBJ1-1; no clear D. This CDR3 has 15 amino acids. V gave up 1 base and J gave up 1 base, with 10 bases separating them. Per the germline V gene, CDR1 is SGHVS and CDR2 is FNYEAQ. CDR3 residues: CASSLVARTNTEAFF. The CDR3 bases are TGTGCCAGCAGCTTAGTCGCCCGGACGAACACTGAAGCTTTCTTT.

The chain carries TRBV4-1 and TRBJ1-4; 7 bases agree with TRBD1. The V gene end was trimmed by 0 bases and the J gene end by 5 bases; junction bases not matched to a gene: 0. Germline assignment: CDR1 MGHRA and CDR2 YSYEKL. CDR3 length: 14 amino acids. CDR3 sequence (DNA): TGCGCCAGCAGCCAAGACAGGGGGAATGAAAAACTGTTTTTT. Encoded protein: CASSQDRGNEKLFF.

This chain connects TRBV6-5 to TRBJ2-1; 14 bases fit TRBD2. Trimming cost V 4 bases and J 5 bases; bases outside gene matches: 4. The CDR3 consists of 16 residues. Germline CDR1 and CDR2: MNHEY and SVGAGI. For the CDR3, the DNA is TGTGCCAGCAGTTCCCCGACTAGCGGGAGGGACAATGAGCAGTTCTTC. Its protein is CASSSPTSGRDNEQFF.

As DNA, the CDR3 is TGTGCCAGCAGCAGATCTAACTATGGCTACACCTTC. It translates to CASSRSNYGYTF. V and J are TRBV6-5 and TRBJ1-2; D is uncertain. The germline V and J ends were trimmed by 6 bases and 0 bases, with 5 bases remaining between them. Looked up from germline, CDR1 is MNHEY and CDR2 is SVGAGI. This CDR3 comprises 12 residues.

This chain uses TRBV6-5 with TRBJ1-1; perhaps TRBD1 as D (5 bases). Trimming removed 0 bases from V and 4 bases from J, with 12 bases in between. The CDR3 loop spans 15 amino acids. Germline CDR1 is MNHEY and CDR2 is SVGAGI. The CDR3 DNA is TGTGCCAGCAGTTACTCGAGAGGGGTCGGCACTGAAGCTTTCTTT. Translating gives CASSYSRGVGTEAFF.

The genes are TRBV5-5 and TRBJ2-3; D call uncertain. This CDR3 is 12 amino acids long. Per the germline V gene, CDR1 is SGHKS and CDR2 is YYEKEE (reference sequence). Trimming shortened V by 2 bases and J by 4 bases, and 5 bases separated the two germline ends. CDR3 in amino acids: CASSLEADTQYF. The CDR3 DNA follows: TGTGCCAGCAGCTTAGAGGCAGATACGCAGTATTTT.

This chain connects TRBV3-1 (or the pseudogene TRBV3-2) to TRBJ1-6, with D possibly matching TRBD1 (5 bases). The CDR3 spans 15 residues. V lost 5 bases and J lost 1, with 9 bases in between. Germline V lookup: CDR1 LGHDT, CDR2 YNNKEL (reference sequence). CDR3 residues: CASSVQGSYNSPLHF. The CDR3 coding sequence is TGTGCCAGCAGCGTTCAGGGATCCTATAATTCACCCCTCCACTTT.